This is a list of T cell receptor beta chains from one sample in a study of CXCR3-negative and CXCR3-positive naive CD8 T cells. TCRdb re-called the 5' RACE reads, yielding one record per CDR3 amino acid sequence without DNA. The listing contains 50,000 to 65,000 distinct CDR3 sequences. Sequencing was performed on naive CXCR3- CD8+ T cells from blood. The receptors stem from a human donor in good health. Some clones in this sample may be carry-over from other donors' samples. Both conserved end residues are part of each CDR3.

j_call v_call cdr3_aa
TRBJ2-2 TRBV4-3 CASSPTDSYTGELFF
TRBJ1-1 TRBV4-2 CASSLSTGATEAFF
TRBJ2-1 TRBV28 CASSLIGENEQFF
TRBJ1-1 TRBV7-2 CASSLVSLDTEAFF
TRBJ1-1 TRBV29-1 CSVEVGRNTEAFF
TRBJ1-1 TRBV28 CASASRGTGGIEAFF
TRBJ2-7 TRBV20-1 CSARDLVYEQYF
TRBJ1-1 TRBV15 CATSVRHSGHLNTEAFF
TRBJ2-2 TRBV7-2 CASSRDPSGLYTGELFF
TRBJ2-5 TRBV4-2 CASSQYQETQYF
TRBJ2-3 TRBV24-1 CATSSGRGWDTQYF
TRBJ2-2 TRBV19 CASSKLAGEGTGELFF